A single sample gave rise to the 26 T cell receptor beta chains below, sequenced in a study of naive and memory T cell subsets (dated by TCRdb to about 2017). The research as a whole found: A few larger clonotypes were found in naive repertoires, especially CD8, and these larger clonotypes were possibly memory cells re-expressing CD45RA.

Their antigen targets remain unknown. The library was produced with UMI-ligation and nested PCR. The sample was run on an Illumina MiSeq. To cover both TRBC1 and TRBC2, the beta constant-region primer consisted of an equimolar mix of two oligonucleotides. The ligated cDNA went through four rounds of PCR with nested alpha and beta constant-region primers together with the SP2 primer. Starting from the raw public reads, TCRdb applied fastp trimming at Q25, assembled clones with MiXCR and retained in-frame beta chains. When rows share a CDR3 protein, they turn into one entry using the most common DNA and genes. For this sample the table gives about 99,000 distinct CDR3 sequences, of which roughly 14% were detected only once. About 3% of the sample comes from the top ten. Sequencing input: naive CD8+ T cells from blood. Interpreted using the paper, the cell subset or site label stands for: naive T cells, CD45RA high CD27+. These TCRs come from a human donor in good health.

V gene TRBV4-3 combines with J gene TRBJ2-1; TRBD1 matches at 8 bases. V shed 4 bases, J shed 4 bases, and the junction held 6 bases outside the gene matches. The germline gives CDR1 LGHNA, CDR2 YSLEER. The CDR3 contains 15 residues. CDR3 sequence (DNA): TGCGCCAGCAGCCGAGAAGGGGACAGGTACAATGAGCAGTTCTTC. Amino acids: CASSREGDRYNEQFF.

This rearrangement joins TRBV7-9 to TRBJ2-3; 11 bases line up with TRBD2. J was trimmed by 2 bases and V by 8 bases; bases with no gene match: 6. The CDR3 spans 15 residues. Germline loops: CDR1 SEHNR, CDR2 FQNEAQ (reference sequence). The CDR3 region is CASGQLAGDTDTQYF. The CDR3 DNA is TGTGCCAGCGGACAACTAGCGGGAGACACAGATACGCAGTATTTT.

This clonotype has at least ten counts. This rearrangement joins TRBV4-3 to TRBJ1-1; 7 bases agree with TRBD1. Trimming removed 0 bases from V and 1 base from J; junction bases left unmatched: 2. Looked up from germline, CDR1 is LGHNA and CDR2 is YSLEER. The CDR3 covers 15 residues. CDR3 coding DNA: TGCGCCAGCAGCCAAGAGGGACAGCCGAACACTGAAGCTTTCTTT. Encoded protein: CASSQEGQPNTEAFF.

This clonotype was detected ten times or more. The rearrangement uses TRBV14 and TRBJ1-2; D is perhaps TRBD1 (5 bases). V dropped 2 bases and J dropped 7 bases, with 8 bases sitting between them. Germline values: CDR1 SGHDN, CDR2 FVKESK. The CDR3 extends over 12 amino acids. CDR3 sequence: CASSQTTVGYTF. The DNA for the CDR3 is TGTGCCAGCAGCCAAACGACAGTTGGCTACACCTTC.

This clonotype was counted only a few times. The chain has TRBV6-2 or TRBV6-3 and TRBJ2-1; 9 nucleotides align to TRBD2. The CDR3 covers 14 residues. Germline CDR1 MNHEY, CDR2 SVGEGT. V shed 3 bases and J 3 bases; nucleotides not matched to a gene: 0. CDR3 in DNA: TGTGCCAGCAGTTATAGCGGGGGCTACAATGAGCAGTTCTTC. Translation: CASSYSGGYNEQFF.

This clonotype was observed a few times. The chain combines TRBV30 with TRBJ1-1, with D unresolved. This CDR3 is built from 14 residues. CDR1 is GTSNPN, CDR2 SVGIG, per germline (reference sequence). V shed 1 base and J shed 7 bases, with 16 bases lying between them. DNA of the CDR3: TGTGCCTGGAGTGACGCATCAGGATACGATGAAGCTTTCTTT. Encoded protein: CAWSDASGYDEAFF.

This clonotype was seen a handful of times. This chain uses TRBV30 with TRBJ1-2; tentative D call: TRBD1 (5 bases). The V end lost 2 bases, the J end lost 8 bases, and 15 bases lay between the germline ends. Germline CDR1 is GTSNPN and CDR2 is SVGIG (reference sequence). This CDR3 region has 13 residues. The CDR3 coding sequence is TGTGCCTGGAGTCCCGGGGGAGCTGAGGGCTACACCTTC. It is translated as CAWSPGGAEGYTF.

This clonotype was observed many times. The genes are TRBV29-1 and TRBJ2-7; 7 nucleotides agree with TRBD2. Germline CDR1 is SQVTM and CDR2 is ANQGSEA. The CDR3 sequence is 12 residues long. In nucleotides, the CDR3 is TGCAGGGAGGTAGCGGGTTACTACGAGCAGTACTTC. Translated, it gives CREVAGYYEQYF.

Ten or more counts support this clonotype. The chain recombines TRBV29-1 with TRBJ2-3, with 11 bases lining up with TRBD1. The CDR3 runs to 18 residues. Trimming removed 0 bases from V and 5 bases from J; junction bases left unmatched: 13. Germline loops: CDR1 SQVTM, CDR2 ANQGSEA. DNA for the CDR3: TGCAGCGTTGAAGACCCCGACCCCAGGACAGGGGGCATAGATACGCAGTATTTT. It is translated as CSVEDPDPRTGGIDTQYF.

This clonotype was observed a few times. The chain uses TRBV6-6 and TRBJ1-1; D possibly corresponds to TRBD1 (6 bases). Germline values: CDR1 MNHNY, CDR2 SVGAGI (reference sequence). CDR3 length: 13 residues. With 6 bases removed from V and 7 bases from J, the gap between germline ends came to 15 bases. The CDR3 loop reads CASSSLVQGEAFF. The CDR3 DNA is TGTGCCAGCAGCTCGCTAGTACAGGGTGAAGCTTTCTTT.

This clonotype was detected once. The chain employs TRBV7-8 and TRBJ1-1, with D unclear. The V gene lost 1 base and the J gene lost 1 base, with 10 bases spanning the gap. This CDR3 has 15 residues. Germline CDR1 and CDR2: SGHVS and FQNEAQ. The CDR3 nucleotides are TGTGCCAGCAGCTTAGTTTTCCTGTCGAACACTGAAGCTTTCTTT. Protein product: CASSLVFLSNTEAFF.

This clonotype came up a few times. The chain carries TRBV7-3 and TRBJ2-1, with 8 bases that match TRBD2. The CDR3 is made up of 15 amino acids. CDR1 and CDR2 from the germline V gene are SGHTA and FQGTGA. After removal of 1 base from V and 5 bases from J, the junction contained 4 bases not matched to a gene. Here the CDR3 DNA reads TGTGCCAGCAGCTTAATAGCGGGGTTGAACAATGAGCAGTTCTTC. Its protein is CASSLIAGLNNEQFF.

This clonotype was detected only a few times. The V call is TRBV24-1, the J call TRBJ2-2, with D tentatively TRBD2 (6 bases). Germline CDR1 KGHDR, CDR2 SFDVKD. The CDR3 extends over 14 amino acids. The V end lost 9 bases, the J end lost 2 bases, and 12 bases lay between the germline ends. For the CDR3, the DNA is TGTGCCACCCGGGACTCTCTTAACACCGGGGAGCTGTTTTTT. Its protein is CATRDSLNTGELFF.

V usage is TRBV4-3 and J usage is TRBJ2-7, with D perhaps matching TRBD2 (5 bases). V dropped 0 bases and J dropped 6 bases, with 9 bases sitting between them. The CDR3 spans 13 residues. Germline V gene data show CDR1 as LGHNA and CDR2 as YSLEER. The CDR3 protein is CASSQDTSSEQYF. The CDR3 nucleotides read TGCGCCAGCAGCCAAGATACTAGTTCCGAGCAGTACTTC.

This chain connects TRBV4-3 to TRBJ1-5; TRBD1 is a possible D gene (6 bases). V lost 0 bases, J lost 4 bases, and 16 bases lay in between. Germline V lookup: CDR1 LGHNA, CDR2 YSLEER. This CDR3 region has 17 residues. The CDR3 sequence is CASSQDRSGQINQPQHF. The CDR3 nucleotides read TGCGCCAGCAGCCAAGATCGGAGTGGACAGATAAATCAGCCCCAGCATTTT.

This clonotype was observed many times. V usage is TRBV3-1 and J usage is TRBJ1-5; D not resolved. V shed 8 bases and J shed 7 bases, with 6 bases lying between them. This CDR3 is built from 10 residues. CDR1 LGHDT and CDR2 YNNKEL come from the germline V gene (reference sequence). CDR3 loop: CASPAQPQHF. The CDR3 DNA is TGTGCCAGCCCCGCCCAGCCCCAGCATTTT.

The chain has TRBV19 and TRBJ2-5; D unresolved. CDR3 length equals 11 residues. Germline V gene sequence: CDR1 LNHDA, CDR2 SQIVND (reference sequence). Trimming stripped 3 bases from V and 4 bases from J, with 3 bases between. In DNA, the CDR3 is TGTGCCAGTAGTATGGGAGAGACCCAGTACTTC. The encoded protein is CASSMGETQYF.

This clonotype was seen ten or more times. The gene calls are TRBV5-4 and TRBJ2-7; D might be TRBD2 (5 bases). Germline-derived CDR1 and CDR2 are SGHNT and YYREEE (reference sequence). The V gene lost 0 bases and the J gene lost 2 bases, with 9 bases spanning the gap. The CDR3 is 14 residues long. The CDR3 loop reads CASSLGLQTYEQYF. In DNA form, the CDR3 reads TGTGCCAGCAGCTTGGGACTACAGACCTACGAGCAGTACTTC.

The chain joins TRBV12-3 or TRBV12-4 to TRBJ2-7, with D unresolved. Trimming took 5 bases from V and 3 from J, leaving 11 bases between them. The CDR3 totals 13 residues. The CDR3 DNA reads TGTGCCAGCAGTCCCGACGGCAACTACGAGCAGTACTTC. Protein product: CASSPDGNYEQYF.

This sequence joins TRBV12-3 or TRBV12-4 and TRBJ1-4; the D gene is possibly TRBD1 (5 bases). This CDR3 comprises 13 residues. Deletions cut 8 bases from V and 6 bases from J, with 13 bases between. CDR3 DNA: TGTGCCAGCGGGAAGGAACAGGATGAAAAACTGTTTTTT. Translating gives CASGKEQDEKLFF.

In this sample, this clonotype turned up a few times. This sequence joins TRBV7-9 and TRBJ1-1, with a weak D call TRBD1 (5 bases). The CDR3 has 16 residues. Germline V lookup: CDR1 SEHNR, CDR2 FQNEAQ (reference sequence). Trimming pared 7 bases from V and 0 bases from J, leaving 18 bases between. The chain's CDR3 is CASTHWGLTLNTEAFF. As DNA, the CDR3 is TGTGCCAGCACCCACTGGGGCCTAACCCTGAACACTGAAGCTTTCTTT.

The chain combines TRBV12-3 or TRBV12-4 with TRBJ2-2, with D unresolved. With 8 bases removed from V and 0 bases from J, the gap between germline ends came to 13 bases. CDR3 length: 15 residues. The CDR3: CASPDLTPNTGELFF. The CDR3 DNA follows: TGTGCCAGCCCGGACCTAACTCCGAACACCGGGGAGCTGTTTTTT.

The chain combines TRBV28 with TRBJ2-1; D not certain. Germline CDR1 is MDHEN and CDR2 is SYDVKM. V dropped 1 base and J dropped 7 bases, with 8 bases sitting between them. CDR3 length: 13 amino acids. Written as DNA, the CDR3 is TGTGCCAGCAGTTTATACATTAATAATGAGCAGTTCTTC. Its translation is CASSLYINNEQFF.

The rearrangement joins TRBV10-3 to TRBJ1-5; the D gene is possibly TRBD1 (5 bases). Germline V gives CDR1 ENHRY, CDR2 SYGVKD. V lost 9 bases and J 6 bases, leaving 18 bases between the germline ends. The CDR3 loop spans 14 amino acids. This CDR3 reads CAIDDSGKLQPQHF. The CDR3 coding sequence is TGTGCCATTGATGATTCAGGGAAGCTTCAGCCCCAGCATTTT.

This clonotype was detected ten times or more. The chain employs TRBV12-3 or TRBV12-4 and TRBJ2-1, with D maybe TRBD1 (6 bases). The CDR3 consists of 14 residues. Trimming took 7 bases from V and 5 from J, leaving 15 bases between them. The CDR3 DNA sequence: TGTGCCAGCACCCTTGTGGACAGCGACAATGAGCAGTTCTTC. It is translated as CASTLVDSDNEQFF.

In this sample, this clonotype turned up many times. The chain carries TRBV7-2 and TRBJ1-1; weak D call: TRBD1 (5 bases). This CDR3 has 14 amino acids. Germline V gene data show CDR1 as SGHTA and CDR2 as FQGNSA. The V end lost 1 base, the J end lost 2 bases, and 8 bases lay between the germline ends. CDR3 in DNA: TGTGCCAGCAGCTTAGATGGGGGTAACACTGAAGCTTTCTTT. Amino acids: CASSLDGGNTEAFF.